The 5 T cell receptor beta chains presented below share a single source sample, sequenced in a study of blood T cells in healthy people across ages. Next came a second PCR, run for about 7 to 12 cycles, which used a sample-barcoded 5' primer along with a J-beta primer mix. MiXCR, applied by TCRdb to the 5' RACE reads, yields one record per CDR3 protein. The sample yields over 950,000 distinct CDR3 sequences, roughly two fifths seen once. The specimen sequenced was blood. The receptors stem from a man younger than 35 in good health.

The chain uses TRBV12-3 or TRBV12-4 and TRBJ2-1; 10 positions match TRBD2. The CDR3 consists of 13 residues. The V segment lost 5 bases and the J segment 13 bases; nucleotides outside the gene matches: 8. The CDR3 here is CASSGGLAETQFF. The CDR3 DNA sequence: TGTGCCAGCAGTGGAGGACTAGCGGAGACCCAGTTCTTC.

The chain joins TRBV6-6 to TRBJ2-1, with TRBD2 matching over 9 bases. This CDR3 spans 15 amino acids. Germline V CDR1 and CDR2: MNHNY, SVGAGI (reference sequence). V was clipped by 2 bases and J by 4 bases; unmatched bases: 3. The chain's CDR3 is CASSYASGEYNEQFF. The CDR3 DNA sequence: TGTGCCAGCAGTTACGCTAGCGGGGAATACAATGAGCAGTTCTTC.

This rearrangement joins TRBV7-9 to TRBJ2-2, with D unresolved. This CDR3 is built from 16 residues. Between the trimmed V and J ends, which lost 4 bases and 1 base, there was a span of 13 bases. Germline CDR1 is SEHNR and CDR2 is FQNEAQ (reference sequence). CDR3 amino acids: CASSSLRLRNTGELFF. The CDR3 DNA reads TGTGCCAGCAGCTCGTTGAGACTTCGGAACACCGGGGAGCTGTTTTTT.

On this clonotype itself: Sequence at one end of the junction differs from germline and may be a read error. The chain is built from TRBV12-3 or TRBV12-4 and TRBJ1-1, with D perhaps TRBD1 (5 bases). The CDR3 consists of 16 residues. The CDR3 protein is CACSLGLRGTNTEAFF. The CDR3 DNA reads TGTGCCTGCAGTTTGGGTCTGAGGGGAACCAACACTGAAGCTTTCTTT.

This clonotype was recorded a few times. The chain has TRBV5-8 and TRBJ1-1; maybe TRBD1 (5 bases). Germline V CDR1 and CDR2: SGHTS, YDEGEE. Trimming removed 4 bases from V and 0 bases from J, with 10 bases in between. This CDR3 is 14 amino acids long. CDR3 in DNA: TGTGCCAGCAGCCAGACAGTTATGAACACTGAAGCTTTCTTT. Translation: CASSQTVMNTEAFF.